This entry describes one T cell receptor beta chain. Its matching antigen is unknown. The source of the sample is a study of T-cell memory formation after mild COVID-19. Study-wide points: Clones which contracted sat mainly in CM and EM if CD4+, and in EMRA if CD8+. Among clones contracting day 15 to 85, CD4/CD8 was balanced, whereas later expanders leaned CD4+.

CDR1 is LNHDA and CDR2 is SQIVND in the germline V gene (reference sequence). The V end lost 7 bases, the J end lost 3 bases, and 10 bases lay between the germline ends. The CDR3 runs to 13 residues. Researchers used 5'RACE with constant-segment primers to make TCR alpha and TCR beta cDNA libraries that carry sample barcodes and UMIs. TCRdb reanalysed the 5' RACE reads using MiXCR and keeps one entry per CDR3 protein. This table holds about 350,000 distinct CDR3 sequences, 25% to 30% found once. The chain uses TRBV19 and TRBJ1-5; weak D call: TRBD1 (5 bases). Material for sequencing was PBMCs or a T cell subset sorted from them (not recorded which). This clonotype was sampled from an adult woman who had mild COVID-19 (a few samples of this study predate the infection). Cell type and time point are not known. The CDR3 here is CASMVGPNQPQHF. The CDR3 DNA follows: TGTGCCAGTATGGTGGGGCCCAATCAGCCCCAGCATTTT.